Listed here are 11 T cell receptor beta chains from one sample, sequenced in a study of spatial heterogeneity in lung cancer. As for time point: blood at routine non-recurrence follow-up after resection. TCRdb redid the calling of the 5' RACE reads with MiXCR, one entry per CDR3 protein. The sample has tens of thousands of distinct CDR3 sequences; roughly a fifth are singletons. The sample here was PBMCs, taken at follow-up. The source of these receptors is a male donor with early-stage non-small cell lung cancer.

This clonotype was seen a few times. This rearrangement joins TRBV6-2 or TRBV6-3 to TRBJ1-1; D gene unclear. This CDR3 comprises 14 residues. V lost 6 bases and J 0 bases, leaving 11 bases between the germline ends. Germline CDR1 is MNHEY and CDR2 is SVGEGT. DNA for the CDR3: TGTGCCAGCAGAAACTTTGGGGTGAACACTGAAGCTTTCTTT. Protein: CASRNFGVNTEAFF.

The chain couples TRBV20-1 to TRBJ2-1; 9 bases agree with TRBD2. Germline trimming cut 4 bases from V and 3 bases from J; bases unmatched to any gene: 4. Germline CDR1 and CDR2: DFQATT and SNEGSKA (reference sequence). This CDR3 is 14 amino acids long. CDR3 loop: CSAISSGIYNEQFF. CDR3 coding DNA: TGCAGTGCTATCTCTAGCGGGATCTACAATGAGCAGTTCTTC.

This clonotype was picked up a small number of times. This sequence joins TRBV2 and TRBJ2-3, with 16 positions matching TRBD2. V gave up 6 bases and J gave up 8 bases; unmatched junction bases: 11. Germline V gives CDR1 SNHLY, CDR2 FYNNEI. This CDR3 is built from 17 residues. CDR3 DNA sequence: TGTGCCAGCAGACCGGGACTAGCGGGGGGGCCTGGAGGTACGCAGTATTTT. Translated, it gives CASRPGLAGGPGGTQYF. Together with reference TRBV2 and TRBJ2-3, the CDR3 gives the full variable domain: EPEVTQTPSHQVTQMGQEVILRCVPISNHLYFYWYRQILGQKVEFLVSFYNNEISEKSEIFDDQFSVERPDGSNFTLKIRSTKLEDSAMYFCASRPGLAGGPGGTQYFGPGTRLTVL.

The chain is built from TRBV30 and TRBJ1-1; TRBD1 is a possible D gene (5 bases). In germline, CDR1 is GTSNPN, CDR2 SVGIG (reference sequence). This CDR3 has 13 amino acids. V lost 0 bases, J lost 5 bases, and 10 bases lay in between. Here the CDR3 DNA reads TGTGCCTGGAGTGTCCAGGGAACGACTGAAGCTTTCTTT. The encoded protein is CAWSVQGTTEAFF. Full variable domain (remainder filled in from reference TRBV30 and TRBJ1-1): SQTIHQWPATLVQPVGSPLSLECTVEGTSNPNLYWYRQAAGRGLQLLFYSVGIGQISSEVPQNLSASRPQDRQFILSSKKLLLSDSGFYLCAWSVQGTTEAFFGQGTRLTVV.

This clonotype was detected a few times. The chain employs TRBV4-1 and TRBJ2-2, with 9 bases matching TRBD2. Germline V gene lookup returns CDR1 MGHRA and CDR2 YSYEKL. CDR3 length: 16 residues. V shed 2 bases, J shed 1 base, and the junction held 2 bases outside the gene matches. The CDR3 DNA is TGCGCCAGCAGCCAACTAGCGGGGCTGAACACCGGGGAGCTGTTTTTT. It is translated as CASSQLAGLNTGELFF.

This clonotype was observed a handful of times. This chain connects TRBV2 to TRBJ2-3, with 11 positions matching TRBD2. Trimming at V came to 4 bases and at J to 5 bases, leaving 2 bases not matched to a gene. The CDR3 totals 14 residues. Per the germline V gene, CDR1 is SNHLY and CDR2 is FYNNEI. This chain's CDR3 is CASSVTSGRDTQYF. DNA of the CDR3: TGTGCCAGCAGTGTTACTAGCGGGAGAGATACGCAGTATTTT.

This sequence joins TRBV7-6 and TRBJ2-7, with D maybe TRBD1 (7 bases). CDR1 and CDR2 from the germline V gene are SGHVS and FNYEAQ. Trimming stripped 5 bases from V and 1 base from J, with 15 bases between. This CDR3 has 15 amino acids. The DNA of the CDR3 is TGTGCCAGCAGCGATAGTCAGGGGGGATCCTACGAGCAGTACTTC. Its translation: CASSDSQGGSYEQYF.

This clonotype was recorded once. This sequence joins TRBV2 and TRBJ2-2, with 8 bases aligning to TRBD1. Germline V gene data show CDR1 as SNHLY and CDR2 as FYNNEI. With 8 bases clipped from V and 4 bases from J, the junction kept 3 bases outside the gene matches. The CDR3 is made up of 13 amino acids. The CDR3 is CASQGAGTGELFF. CDR3 bases: TGTGCCAGCCAGGGGGCGGGCACCGGGGAGCTGTTTTTT.

The gene calls are TRBV11-1 and TRBJ2-4; 13 bases map to TRBD2. CDR3 length: 17 amino acids. With 5 bases clipped from V and 1 base from J, the junction kept 5 bases outside the gene matches. Germline CDR1 is SGHAT and CDR2 is FQDESV (reference sequence). The CDR3 loop reads CASSHRTSGSAKNIQYF. In DNA, the CDR3 is TGTGCCAGCAGCCATCGGACTAGCGGGAGTGCCAAAAACATTCAGTACTTC. The whole variable domain, filled in from reference TRBV11-1 and TRBJ2-4, reads EAEVAQSPRYKITEKSQAVAFWCDPISGHATLYWYRQILGQGPELLVQFQDESVVDDSQLPKDRFSAERLKGVDSTLKIQPAELGDSAMYLCASSHRTSGSAKNIQYFGAGTRLSVL.

The V call is TRBV2, the J call TRBJ1-1, with D perhaps TRBD1 (6 bases). Trimming shortened V by 6 bases and J by 2 bases, and 10 bases separated the two germline ends. This CDR3 is built from 13 residues. Germline CDR1 and CDR2: SNHLY and FYNNEI. CDR3: CASRRTENTEAFF. The CDR3 DNA is TGTGCCAGCAGACGGACAGAAAACACTGAAGCTTTCTTT. The full variable domain, completed using reference TRBV2 and TRBJ1-1, is EPEVTQTPSHQVTQMGQEVILRCVPISNHLYFYWYRQILGQKVEFLVSFYNNEISEKSEIFDDQFSVERPDGSNFTLKIRSTKLEDSAMYFCASRRTENTEAFFGQGTRLTVV.

In its sample, this clonotype was seen a few times. The V call is TRBV27, the J call TRBJ2-5; D unresolved. The CDR3 is 13 amino acids. Germline V gene lookup returns CDR1 MNHEY and CDR2 SMNVEV (reference sequence). Trimming left V 6 bases short and J 1 base short, with 9 bases between. CDR3 protein: CASRQQPQETQYF. CDR3 sequence (DNA): TGTGCCAGCAGACAGCAACCCCAAGAGACCCAGTACTTC.